This T cell receptor (beta chain) was retrieved from a study of blood T cell repertoires in COVID-19 (dated by TCRdb to 2019 to 2021). The study in broad terms: The collaborator samples originated in the United States, Italy and Spain and spanned the acute and convalescent phases of COVID-19. The prospective study material was composed of cDNA or gDNA derived from T cells, B-cell-depleted T cells, or PBMCs. Subjects who had been exposed to COVID-19, were actively infected with it, or had recovered from it provided the deeply sampled blood TCRbeta repertoires that made up the dataset. The repertoires were made available in a free public database intended to serve as a resource for research on the immune response to SARS-CoV-2. The samples were drawn from the first 160 participants of the ongoing ImmuneRACE study and from 1,254 subjects provided by 6 global collaborators. Nearly every sample came with metadata listing a de-identified subject ID, COVID-19 status, age in years and sex. HLA class I and class II types, where available, came from metadata supplied by the sample provider rather than from assay-based typing.

Note on this clone: Its specific antigen is unknown. No base qualities exist here, and no much larger clone lies one base off it.

Here is what the overall study found, with its caveats: The quantity of clinical and demographic metadata differed by source and by participant and was supplied without curation.

TCRbeta CDR3 regions were amplified from genomic DNA by means of the immunoSEQ Assay, a bias-controlled multiplex PCR. The authors' analysis ran thus. The number of nucleated cells in each sample was estimated from the amplification of reference gene primers within the assay. To quantify the absolute abundance of each unique TCRbeta CDR3 rearrangement, sequence reads were collapsed and filtered. Productive Simpson clonality was computed per sample as the square root of Simpson's diversity index over productive rearrangements. TCRdb retrieved this table from immuneACCESS and kept in-frame rearrangements only. Not all clones are present; in checked studies, unresolved V genes account for under half, and no reason is known for the remainder. The V and J calls and clone size are taken from that table; D and trimming were inferred from the DNA. This sample comprises 150,000 to 200,000 clones, about 90% of them detected only once. Under 5% of the sample belongs to the ten largest clones.

From cysteine to phenylalanine, the CDR3 is 17 amino acids long. Kept here is only the CDR3 DNA, which spans 51 bases and is read in frame from base 1. The V end gives up 5 bases and the J end 4 bases, leaving 11 bases in the junction not matched to a gene. The germline V gene (reference sequence) specifies LNHDA as CDR1 and SQIVND as CDR2. The collaborating institutions used their own protocols to collect whole blood in K2EDTA tubes. For TCRbeta analysis, collaborators shipped samples as frozen whole blood, isolated PBMCs, or DNA extracted from either of those sample types. The chain joins TRBV19 to TRBJ2-5; 12 bases in the middle match TRBD1. The receptor was isolated from an older woman with acute or convalescent COVID-19. Input material: peripheral blood. The nucleotide sequence reads TGTGCCAGTAGTTCCTCCGGGACAGGGGGCCTTTTAGAGACCCAGTACTTC. Translated, it gives CASSSSGTGGLLETQYF.